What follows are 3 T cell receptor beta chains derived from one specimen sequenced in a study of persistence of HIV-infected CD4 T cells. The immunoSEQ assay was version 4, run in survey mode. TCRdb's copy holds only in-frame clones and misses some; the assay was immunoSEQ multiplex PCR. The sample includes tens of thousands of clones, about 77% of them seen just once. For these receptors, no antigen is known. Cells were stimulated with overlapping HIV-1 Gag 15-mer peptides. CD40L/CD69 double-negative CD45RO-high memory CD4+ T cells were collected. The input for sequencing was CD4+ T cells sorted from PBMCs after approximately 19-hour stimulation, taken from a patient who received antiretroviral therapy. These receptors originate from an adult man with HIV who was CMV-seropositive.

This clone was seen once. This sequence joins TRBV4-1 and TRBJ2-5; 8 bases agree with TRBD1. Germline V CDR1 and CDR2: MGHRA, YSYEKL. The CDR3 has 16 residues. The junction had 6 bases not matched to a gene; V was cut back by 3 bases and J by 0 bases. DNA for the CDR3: TGCGCCAGCAGCCACGGGGACAGGTTTAACCAAGAGACCCAGTACTTC. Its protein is CASSHGDRFNQETQYF.

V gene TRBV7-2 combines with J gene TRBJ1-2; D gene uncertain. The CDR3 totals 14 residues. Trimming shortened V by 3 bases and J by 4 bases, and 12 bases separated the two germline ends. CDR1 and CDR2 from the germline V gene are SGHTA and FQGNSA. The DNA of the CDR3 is TGTGCCAGCAGCTTGGACGTAACGCGCTATGGCTACACCTTC. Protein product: CASSLDVTRYGYTF.

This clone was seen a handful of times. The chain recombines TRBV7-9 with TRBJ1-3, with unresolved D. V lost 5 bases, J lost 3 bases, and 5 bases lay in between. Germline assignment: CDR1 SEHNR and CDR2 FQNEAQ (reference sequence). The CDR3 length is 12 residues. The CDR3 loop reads CASSVSGNTIYF. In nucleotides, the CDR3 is TGTGCCAGCAGCGTTAGTGGAAACACCATATATTTT.